The 25 T cell receptor beta chains listed next were all sequenced from one sample in a study of blood T cell repertoires in COVID-19. Method: immunoSEQ multiplex PCR; TCRdb's copy keeps in-frame clones and lacks some. The sample yields 250,000 or so clones, roughly 86% seen once. Material for sequencing was peripheral blood. The source is a man aged 40-49 years with active or convalescent COVID-19.

The V gene is TRBV6-5, the J gene TRBJ1-3; 9 bases line up with TRBD1. This CDR3 region has 13 residues. Germline assignment: CDR1 MNHEY and CDR2 SVGAGI. J was trimmed by 8 bases and V by 6 bases; bases with no gene match: 5. CDR3 DNA: TGTGCCAGCAGAAGACAGGGGGGAGACACCATATATTTT. Its translation is CASRRQGGDTIYF.

This chain links TRBV5-5 with TRBJ1-1; D is unclear. Trimming took 4 bases from V and 1 from J, leaving 8 bases between them. The CDR3 sequence is 13 residues long. The germline CDR1 and CDR2 sequences are SGHKS and YYEKEE (reference sequence). The CDR3 bases are TGTGCCAGCAGCGCCCAAGCGAACACTGAAGCTTTCTTT. Residues: CASSAQANTEAFF.

The V gene is TRBV30, the J gene TRBJ2-1, with 10 bases matching TRBD2. There are 21 residues in the CDR3. The trim removed 3 bases at V and 1 base at J, leaving 21 bases unmatched. Per the germline V gene, CDR1 is GTSNPN and CDR2 is SVGIG (reference sequence). This chain's CDR3 is CAWRGFDAGTSEEASYNEQFF. CDR3 coding DNA: TGTGCCTGGAGAGGCTTCGATGCGGGGACTAGCGAAGAGGCATCCTACAATGAGCAGTTCTTC.

The rearrangement joins TRBV7-2 to TRBJ2-2; 7 positions agree with TRBD1. J was trimmed by 6 bases and V by 5 bases; bases with no gene match: 3. There are 13 residues in the CDR3. Germline values: CDR1 SGHTA, CDR2 FQGNSA. The CDR3, as DNA: TGTGCCAGCAGCGTACAGGGGCCCGGGGAGCTGTTTTTT. Translated: CASSVQGPGELFF.

The chain combines TRBV11-2 with TRBJ2-7; 12 positions agree with TRBD1. CDR1 and CDR2 (germline): SGHAT, FQNNGV. The CDR3 loop spans 15 amino acids. Trimming at V came to 5 bases and at J to 7 bases, leaving 9 bases not matched to a gene. CDR3 loop: CASSTPGQGATEQYF. CDR3 in DNA: TGTGCCAGCAGCACACCGGGACAGGGGGCAACAGAGCAGTACTTC.

The rearrangement uses TRBV6-5 and TRBJ1-5; 7 positions agree with TRBD1. Germline CDR1 and CDR2: MNHEY and SVGAGI. Trimming at V came to 6 bases and at J to 5 bases, leaving 7 bases not matched to a gene. The CDR3 is 14 amino acids. CDR3 nucleotides: TGTGCCAGCAGACGTACAGGGGATCATCAGCCCCAGCATTTT. Residues: CASRRTGDHQPQHF.

This clone was observed a handful of times. J is TRBJ2-7 and V is TRBV11-2; D is undetermined. Germline V CDR1 and CDR2: SGHAT, FQNNGV. Trimming took off 1 base at V and 6 bases at J, with 4 bases between the two ends. The CDR3 consists of 11 residues. The CDR3 sequence: CASSLGSEQYF. The CDR3 nucleotides are TGTGCCAGCAGCTTAGGGAGCGAGCAGTACTTC.

V is TRBV9 and J is TRBJ1-3, with a tentative D call TRBD1 (5 bases). Trimming took off 3 bases at V and 1 base at J, with 8 bases between the two ends. The CDR3 runs 14 residues. In germline, CDR1 is SGDLS, CDR2 YYNGEE. CDR3 protein: CASSAGTSGNTIYF. CDR3 nucleotide sequence: TGTGCCAGCAGCGCCGGGACTTCTGGAAACACCATATATTTT.

This rearrangement joins TRBV7-9 to TRBJ1-1, with unresolved D. Per germline, CDR1 SEHNR and CDR2 FQNEAQ (reference sequence). V dropped 4 bases and J dropped 5 bases, with 14 bases sitting between them. The CDR3 is 14 amino acids. This chain's CDR3 is CASSYAEGGTEAFF. As DNA, the CDR3 is TGTGCCAGCAGCTATGCGGAGGGTGGGACTGAAGCTTTCTTT.

V is TRBV10-1 and J is TRBJ2-7; 10 positions match TRBD2. With V trimmed by 8 bases and J by 3 bases, 13 bases remained unmatched. Germline values: CDR1 WNHNN, CDR2 SYGVQD (reference sequence). The CDR3 is 16 amino acids. CDR3 sequence reads: CASGTSGINGIYEQYF. CDR3 DNA sequence: TGCGCCAGCGGTACTAGCGGGATAAACGGAATCTACGAGCAGTACTTC.

V usage is TRBV28 and J usage is TRBJ1-1; TRBD1 agrees at 8 bases. V trimming: 5 bases; J trimming: 1 base; junction bases outside the gene matches: 12. Germline V gene lookup returns CDR1 MDHEN and CDR2 SYDVKM. The CDR3 runs to 17 residues. The CDR3 DNA sequence: TGTGCCAGCAGTCCTACCGGCCAGGGGGCGAGGAACACTGAAGCTTTCTTT. Its protein is CASSPTGQGARNTEAFF.

The chain joins TRBV7-9 to TRBJ1-1; D call uncertain. CDR1 and CDR2 from the germline V gene are SEHNR and FQNEAQ (reference sequence). The CDR3 runs 14 residues. The ends were cut back, 5 bases at V and 4 bases at J, with 14 bases in the middle. The CDR3 DNA reads TGTGCCAGCAGCCGATATGGAGTTGGCACTGAAGCTTTCTTT. This gives the protein CASSRYGVGTEAFF.

The V call is TRBV19, the J call TRBJ1-6; 9 bases are shared with TRBD1. Germline V gene data show CDR1 as LNHDA and CDR2 as SQIVND (reference sequence). V shed 6 bases, J shed 7 bases, and the junction held 4 bases outside the gene matches. CDR3 length: 14 residues. The CDR3 loop is CASRTTGGNSPLHF. Written as DNA, the CDR3 is TGTGCCAGTAGGACGACAGGGGGGAATTCACCCCTCCACTTT.

V usage is TRBV28 and J usage is TRBJ1-2; tentative D call: TRBD1 (5 bases). The V end lost 2 bases, the J end lost 5 bases, and 9 bases lay between the germline ends. Germline CDR1 reads MDHEN; CDR2 reads SYDVKM. The CDR3 runs to 13 residues. The CDR3 spells CASSLGGGYGYTF. CDR3 in DNA: TGTGCCAGCAGTTTAGGGGGGGGTTATGGCTACACCTTC.

This chain links TRBV10-2 with TRBJ2-7; D is unclear. Trimming removed 4 bases from V and 4 bases from J, with 5 bases in between. The germline V gene encodes CDR1 WSHSY and CDR2 SAAADI. The length of the CDR3 is 11 residues. For the CDR3, the DNA is TGCGCCAGCAGTGCAGGTTACGAGCAGTACTTC. Translating it yields CASSAGYEQYF.

This clone has a single count. The chain combines TRBV5-1 with TRBJ2-7, with D maybe TRBD1 (6 bases). Germline V gene lookup returns CDR1 SGHRS and CDR2 YFSETQ. V was trimmed by 0 bases and J by 0 bases, leaving 13 bases between them. This CDR3 region has 16 residues. The CDR3 DNA reads TGCGCCAGCAGCTTGGATCGGACAGCTAGCTCCTACGAGCAGTACTTC. It translates to CASSLDRTASSYEQYF.

The V and J genes are TRBV4-1 and TRBJ2-7; D is uncertain. With 0 bases removed from V and 2 bases from J, the gap between germline ends came to 14 bases. The CDR3 runs to 16 residues. Germline V gene lookup returns CDR1 MGHRA and CDR2 YSYEKL. The CDR3 DNA reads as TGCGCCAGCAGCCAAGAGATAGCACATGTTCCCTACGAGCAGTACTTC. Translating it yields CASSQEIAHVPYEQYF.

In this sample, this clone turned up once. The chain has TRBV12-3 or TRBV12-4 and TRBJ1-1; D is uncertain. The CDR3 contains 12 residues. V was trimmed by 3 bases and J by 6 bases, leaving 8 bases between them. CDR3 sequence reads: CASSFRPAEAFF. The CDR3 DNA sequence: TGTGCCAGCAGTTTCCGTCCAGCTGAAGCTTTCTTT.

V is TRBV7-9 and J is TRBJ2-7; D not resolved. Germline V CDR1 and CDR2: SEHNR, FQNEAQ (reference sequence). The CDR3 consists of 14 residues. V lost 4 bases to trimming and J lost 1 base, with 11 bases between them. Here the CDR3 reads CASSYPTGSYEQYF. CDR3 DNA sequence: TGTGCCAGCAGCTACCCGACTGGTTCCTACGAGCAGTACTTC.

The rearrangement joins TRBV10-3 to TRBJ2-3, with D possibly matching TRBD1 (5 bases). The CDR3 length is 15 residues. Germline values: CDR1 ENHRY, CDR2 SYGVKD. Trimming cost V 4 bases and J 3 bases, with 14 bases left between them. The CDR3 region has the DNA TGTGCCATCAGTGTCACTCAGGGTGGGACAGATACGCAGTATTTT. Its protein is CAISVTQGGTDTQYF.

The chain combines TRBV5-1 with TRBJ2-7; 8 positions match TRBD1. Germline assignment: CDR1 SGHRS and CDR2 YFSETQ. The CDR3 loop spans 19 amino acids. The V gene end was trimmed by 4 bases and the J gene end by 5 bases; junction bases not matched to a gene: 23. Here the CDR3 DNA reads TGCGCCAGCAGCGTCAGGTCCGGGGGTCAGGGGGCGTTCCGGGACGAGCAGTACTTC. This translates into CASSVRSGGQGAFRDEQYF.

The chain is built from TRBV24-1 and TRBJ2-1, with 12 positions matching TRBD2. The CDR3 is 16 amino acids. Germline trimming cut 4 bases from V and 6 bases from J; bases unmatched to any gene: 6. Germline loops: CDR1 KGHDR, CDR2 SFDVKD. The CDR3 sequence: CATSDSTSGRSNEQFF. CDR3 DNA: TGTGCCACCAGTGACTCGACTAGCGGGAGATCCAATGAGCAGTTCTTC.

The rearrangement links TRBV11-3 to TRBJ1-1; 8 bases match TRBD1. The junction had 9 bases not matched to a gene; V was cut back by 3 bases and J by 0 bases. The length of the CDR3 is 17 residues. The germline V gene encodes CDR1 SGHNT and CDR2 YENEEA. The CDR3 nucleotides are TGTGCCAGCAGCTTGCCCGGACAGGGTGAGATGAACACTGAAGCTTTCTTT. This sequence encodes CASSLPGQGEMNTEAFF.

V gene TRBV15 combines with J gene TRBJ1-5, with TRBD1 matching over 8 bases. V trimming: 3 bases; J trimming: 2 bases; junction bases outside the gene matches: 12. Looked up from germline, CDR1 is LNHNV and CDR2 is YYDKDF (reference sequence). The CDR3 runs 18 residues. The CDR3 region is CATSRKLYRGAGNQPQHF. The CDR3 region has the DNA TGTGCCACCAGCAGGAAACTTTACAGGGGGGCAGGCAATCAGCCCCAGCATTTT.

V usage is TRBV7-9 and J usage is TRBJ2-7, with a possible D match to TRBD2 (6 bases). This CDR3 region has 12 residues. V was clipped by 5 bases and J by 6 bases, with 11 bases between them. CDR1 is SEHNR, CDR2 FQNEAQ, per germline (reference sequence). Here the CDR3 reads CASSRGGSEQYF. CDR3 DNA: TGTGCCAGCAGCCGAGGAGGGAGCGAGCAGTACTTC. Looking up the rest from reference TRBV7-9 and TRBJ2-7 gives the full variable domain: DTGVSQNPRHKITKRGQNVTFRCDPISEHNRLYWYRQTLGQGPEFLTYFQNEAQLEKSRLLSDRFSAERPKGSFSTLEIQRTEQGDSAMYLCASSRGGSEQYFGPGTRLTVT.